This is a list of T cell receptor beta chains from one sample in a study of shared clonotypes between healthy human individuals. Sequencing used immunoSEQ multiplex PCR; TCRdb keeps in-frame clones, though not all of them. The table includes nearly 750,000 clones, 55% to 80% detected once. Sequencing was carried out using memory CD4+ T cells sorted from blood. The receptors shown here come from a woman aged 30 to 39 in good health. Both conserved end residues are part of each CDR3. Each record gives: J gene, CDR3 length, V gene, clone size, D gene, CDR3 DNA, CDR3 protein. D genes are given only for firm matches. Only some rows state a clone size, as once, few, many or a class for expanded clones.

J gene: TRBJ2-7
CDR3 length: 14
V gene: TRBV7-2
clone size: NA
D gene: NA
CDR3 DNA: TGTGCCAGCAGACGGACAGAGGTCTCCTACGAGCAGTACTTC
CDR3 protein: CASRRTEVSYEQYF

J gene: TRBJ1-2
CDR3 length: 15
V gene: TRBV6-6
clone size: few
D gene: NA
CDR3 DNA: TGTGCCAGCAGTTACCTCCAACTGGGGGCGGGTGGCTACACCTTC
CDR3 protein: CASSYLQLGAGGYTF

J gene: TRBJ1-1
CDR3 length: 13
V gene: TRBV10-1
clone size: NA
D gene: TRBD1
CDR3 DNA: TGCGCCAGCAGTGACCCGGGGACAGATGAAGCTTTCTTT
CDR3 protein: CASSDPGTDEAFF

J gene: TRBJ2-1
CDR3 length: 17
V gene: TRBV7-8
clone size: NA
D gene: TRBD2
CDR3 DNA: TGTGCCAGCAGCTCATGGTTAGCGGGAGGATCCTACAATGAGCAGTTCTTC
CDR3 protein: CASSSWLAGGSYNEQFF

J gene: TRBJ2-5
CDR3 length: 13
V gene: TRBV5-1
clone size: NA
D gene: NA
CDR3 DNA: TGCGCCAGCAGCTTGGGACTAGAGGAGACCCAGTACTTC
CDR3 protein: CASSLGLEETQYF

J gene: TRBJ2-3
CDR3 length: 15
V gene: TRBV19
clone size: NA
D gene: TRBD2
CDR3 DNA: TGTGCCAGTAGTGCCGGGACTACCCCCGGAGCTACGCAGTATTTT
CDR3 protein: CASSAGTTPGATQYF

J gene: TRBJ1-2
CDR3 length: 13
V gene: TRBV7-2
clone size: NA
D gene: NA
CDR3 DNA: TGTGCCAGCAGGGAGTCCGGCACATATGGCTACACCTTC
CDR3 protein: CASRESGTYGYTF

J gene: TRBJ2-1
CDR3 length: 15
V gene: TRBV18
clone size: NA
D gene: NA
CDR3 DNA: TGTGCCAGCTCACTCCGGTTAGCGGAAGACAATGAGCAGTTCTTC
CDR3 protein: CASSLRLAEDNEQFF

J gene: TRBJ2-1
CDR3 length: 13
V gene: TRBV2
clone size: NA
D gene: TRBD1
CDR3 DNA: TGTGCCAACATACGGGACAGCTACAATGAGCAGTTCTTC
CDR3 protein: CANIRDSYNEQFF

J gene: TRBJ2-5
CDR3 length: 15
V gene: TRBV28
clone size: few
D gene: TRBD1
CDR3 DNA: TGTGCCAGCAGTTTGGGGGACAGGGTGGTGGAGACCCAGTACTTC
CDR3 protein: CASSLGDRVVETQYF

J gene: TRBJ2-2
CDR3 length: 14
V gene: TRBV7-9
clone size: NA
D gene: NA
CDR3 DNA: TGTGCCAGCAGGAACGGATTGGCCACCGGGGAGCTGTTTTTT
CDR3 protein: CASRNGLATGELFF

J gene: TRBJ1-1
CDR3 length: 13
V gene: TRBV11-3
clone size: NA
D gene: NA
CDR3 DNA: TGTGCCAGCAGCCTCCAGGGCGACACTGAAGCTTTCTTT
CDR3 protein: CASSLQGDTEAFF

J gene: TRBJ2-3
CDR3 length: 17
V gene: TRBV7-9
clone size: NA
D gene: NA
CDR3 DNA: TGTGCCAGCAGCTCACCTCCCGGATCGGCGGCCACAGATACGCAGTATTTT
CDR3 protein: CASSSPPGSAATDTQYF

J gene: TRBJ1-1
CDR3 length: 15
V gene: TRBV19
clone size: few
D gene: NA
CDR3 DNA: TGTGCCAGTAGCCGACGGGTGATACTGAACACTGAAGCTTTCTTT
CDR3 protein: CASSRRVILNTEAFF

J gene: TRBJ1-1
CDR3 length: 14
V gene: TRBV7-9
clone size: NA
D gene: NA
CDR3 DNA: TGTGCCAGCAGCTTGTACCAGGGAGGCGCTGAAGCTTTCTTT
CDR3 protein: CASSLYQGGAEAFF

J gene: TRBJ2-1
CDR3 length: 13
V gene: TRBV29-1
clone size: NA
D gene: NA
CDR3 DNA: TGCAGCGTTGGGAGTGGGGAGGACAATGAGCAGTTCTTC
CDR3 protein: CSVGSGEDNEQFF

J gene: TRBJ2-5
CDR3 length: 12
V gene: TRBV29-1
clone size: NA
D gene: NA
CDR3 DNA: TGCAGCGTTCGCGGAGGCCAAGAGACCCAGTACTTC
CDR3 protein: CSVRGGQETQYF

J gene: TRBJ2-1
CDR3 length: 15
V gene: TRBV19
clone size: NA
D gene: NA
CDR3 DNA: TGTGCCAGTAGTATAGCAGGGGCGGGTTACAATGAGCAGTTCTTC
CDR3 protein: CASSIAGAGYNEQFF

J gene: TRBJ2-7
CDR3 length: 14
V gene: TRBV10-1
clone size: few
D gene: NA
CDR3 DNA: TGCGCCAGCAGTGAGTCTCCAGGGTCCAACGAGCAGTACTTC
CDR3 protein: CASSESPGSNEQYF

J gene: TRBJ2-3
CDR3 length: 14
V gene: TRBV5-1
clone size: few
D gene: NA
CDR3 DNA: TGCGCCAGCAGCTTTCCAACGGGAGCGGATACGCAGTATTTT
CDR3 protein: CASSFPTGADTQYF

J gene: TRBJ2-3
CDR3 length: 17
V gene: TRBV2
clone size: NA
D gene: NA
CDR3 DNA: TGTGCCAGCACCTCGAAAATGGATCCGAGCGGCACAGATACGCAGTATTTT
CDR3 protein: CASTSKMDPSGTDTQYF

J gene: TRBJ2-7
CDR3 length: 16
V gene: TRBV28
clone size: once
D gene: TRBD1
CDR3 DNA: TGTGCCAGCAGTGAAACCTCAGGGGGCAGGGCCTACGAGCAGTACTTC
CDR3 protein: CASSETSGGRAYEQYF

J gene: TRBJ2-1
CDR3 length: 15
V gene: TRBV5-1
clone size: few
D gene: TRBD1
CDR3 DNA: TGCGCCAGCAGCTTGGGGGACAGGGATCTCAATGAGCAGTTCTTC
CDR3 protein: CASSLGDRDLNEQFF

J gene: TRBJ1-3
CDR3 length: 14
V gene: TRBV18
clone size: NA
D gene: NA
CDR3 DNA: TGTGCCAGCTCACCGGCAGGACCTGGAAACACCATATATTTT
CDR3 protein: CASSPAGPGNTIYF

J gene: TRBJ2-1
CDR3 length: 11
V gene: TRBV29-1
clone size: NA
D gene: NA
CDR3 DNA: TGCAGCGGTGGCAGCTCCAATGAGCAGTTCTTC
CDR3 protein: CSGGSSNEQFF

J gene: TRBJ2-1
CDR3 length: 19
V gene: TRBV19
clone size: NA
D gene: TRBD2
CDR3 DNA: TGTGCCAGTAGTATTATTGGGGCCTATGAGGGAGGGCCGAGGGGTGAGCAGTTCTTC
CDR3 protein: CASSIIGAYEGGPRGEQFF

J gene: TRBJ2-7
CDR3 length: 13
V gene: TRBV6-6
clone size: NA
D gene: NA
CDR3 DNA: TGTGCCAGCAGTTACGACCCGGTCTTCGAGCAGTACTTC
CDR3 protein: CASSYDPVFEQYF

J gene: TRBJ2-3
CDR3 length: 15
V gene: TRBV28
clone size: NA
D gene: NA
CDR3 DNA: TGTGCCAGCAGCCAAGGAGGCCCCAGCACAGATACGCAGTATTTT
CDR3 protein: CASSQGGPSTDTQYF

J gene: TRBJ2-7
CDR3 length: 13
V gene: TRBV6-6
clone size: NA
D gene: TRBD1
CDR3 DNA: TGTGCCAGCCGAAGGGACAGTAGGTACGAGCAGTACTTC
CDR3 protein: CASRRDSRYEQYF

J gene: TRBJ1-1
CDR3 length: 12
V gene: TRBV29-1
clone size: once
D gene: TRBD1
CDR3 DNA: TGCAGCGTGGATACAGGGGGTGCTGAAGCTTTCTTT
CDR3 protein: CSVDTGGAEAFF

J gene: TRBJ2-3
CDR3 length: 14
V gene: TRBV7-8
clone size: NA
D gene: NA
CDR3 DNA: TGTGCCAGCAGCTCCCGAGACAGGTCCGATACGCAGTATTTT
CDR3 protein: CASSSRDRSDTQYF

J gene: TRBJ2-7
CDR3 length: 14
V gene: TRBV5-1
clone size: few
D gene: NA
CDR3 DNA: TGCGCCAGCCGATCCGGGACGGCCTCCTACGAGCAGTACTTC
CDR3 protein: CASRSGTASYEQYF

J gene: TRBJ1-4
CDR3 length: 15
V gene: TRBV4-1
clone size: NA
D gene: NA
CDR3 DNA: TGCGCCAGCAGCCAAGATGACGCCGGTGGGGAAAAACTGTTTTTT
CDR3 protein: CASSQDDAGGEKLFF

J gene: TRBJ1-5
CDR3 length: 13
V gene: TRBV27
clone size: NA
D gene: NA
CDR3 DNA: TGTGCCAGCAAACTACAAGAAGATCAGCCCCAGCATTTT
CDR3 protein: CASKLQEDQPQHF

J gene: TRBJ2-7
CDR3 length: 14
V gene: TRBV14
clone size: once
D gene: NA
CDR3 DNA: TGTGCCAGCAGCCGGGACGCATCATCCTACGAGCAGTACTTC
CDR3 protein: CASSRDASSYEQYF

J gene: TRBJ1-1
CDR3 length: 16
V gene: TRBV4-1
clone size: NA
D gene: TRBD1
CDR3 DNA: TGCGCCAGCAGCCTCTACCTCGACAGGGCGAACACTGAAGCTTTCTTT
CDR3 protein: CASSLYLDRANTEAFF